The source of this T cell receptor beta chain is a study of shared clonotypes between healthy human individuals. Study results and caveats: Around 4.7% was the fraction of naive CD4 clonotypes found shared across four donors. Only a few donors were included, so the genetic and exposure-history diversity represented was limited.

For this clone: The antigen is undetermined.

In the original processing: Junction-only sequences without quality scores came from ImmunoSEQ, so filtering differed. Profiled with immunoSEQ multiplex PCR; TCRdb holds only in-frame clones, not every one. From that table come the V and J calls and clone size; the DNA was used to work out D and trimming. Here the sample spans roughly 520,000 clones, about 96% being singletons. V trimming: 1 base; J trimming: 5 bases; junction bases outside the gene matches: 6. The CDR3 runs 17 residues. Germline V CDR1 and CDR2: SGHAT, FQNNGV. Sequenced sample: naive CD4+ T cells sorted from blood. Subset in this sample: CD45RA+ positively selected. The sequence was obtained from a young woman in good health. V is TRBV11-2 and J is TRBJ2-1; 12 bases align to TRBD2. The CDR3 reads CASSLVPSGRVNNEQFF. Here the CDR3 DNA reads TGTGCCAGCAGCTTAGTTCCTAGCGGGAGGGTAAACAATGAGCAGTTCTTC.